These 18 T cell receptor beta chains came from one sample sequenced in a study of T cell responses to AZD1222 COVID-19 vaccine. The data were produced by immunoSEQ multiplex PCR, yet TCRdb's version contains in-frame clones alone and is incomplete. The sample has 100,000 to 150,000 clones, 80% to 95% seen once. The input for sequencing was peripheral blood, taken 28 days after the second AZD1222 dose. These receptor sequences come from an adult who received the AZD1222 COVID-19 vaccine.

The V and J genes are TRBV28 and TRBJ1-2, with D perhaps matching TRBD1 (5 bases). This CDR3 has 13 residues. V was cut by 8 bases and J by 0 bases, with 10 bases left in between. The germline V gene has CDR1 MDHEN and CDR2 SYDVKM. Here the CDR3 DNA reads TGTGCCAGCTGGGACGGAGCTAACTATGGCTACACCTTC. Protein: CASWDGANYGYTF.

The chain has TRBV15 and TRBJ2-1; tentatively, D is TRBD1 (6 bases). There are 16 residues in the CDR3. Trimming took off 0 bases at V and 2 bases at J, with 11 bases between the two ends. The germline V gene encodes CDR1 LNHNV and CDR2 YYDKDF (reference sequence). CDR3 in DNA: TGTGCCACCAGCAGAGAGCGACAGGCCACCTACAATGAGCAGTTCTTC. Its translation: CATSRERQATYNEQFF.

The DNA of the CDR3 is TGTGCCAGCAGCTTAGCGCATATAGAGACCCAGTACTTC. As protein: CASSLAHIETQYF. The chain links TRBV7-2 to TRBJ2-5; D is undetermined. V was cut by 0 bases and J by 4 bases, with 6 bases left in between. This CDR3 is 13 amino acids long. The germline V gene has CDR1 SGHTA and CDR2 FQGNSA.

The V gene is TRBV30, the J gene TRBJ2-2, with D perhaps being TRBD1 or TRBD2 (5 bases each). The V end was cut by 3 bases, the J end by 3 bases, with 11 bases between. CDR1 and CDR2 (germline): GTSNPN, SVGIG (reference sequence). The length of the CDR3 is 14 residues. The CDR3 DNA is TGTGCCTGGAGCAGAATGGGGGACACCGGGGAGCTGTTTTTT. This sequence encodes CAWSRMGDTGELFF.

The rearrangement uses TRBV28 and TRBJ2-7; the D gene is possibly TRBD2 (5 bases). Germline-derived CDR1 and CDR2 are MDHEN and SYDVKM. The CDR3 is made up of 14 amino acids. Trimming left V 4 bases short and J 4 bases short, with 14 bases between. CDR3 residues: CASSSPLEGYEQYF. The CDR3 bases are TGTGCCAGCAGTTCCCCTCTCGAGGGTTACGAGCAGTACTTC. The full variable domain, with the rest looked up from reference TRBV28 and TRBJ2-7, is DVKVTQSSRYLVKRTGEKVFLECVQDMDHENMFWYRQDPGLGLRLIYFSYDVKMKEKGDIPEGYSVSREKKERFSLILESASTNQTSMYLCASSSPLEGYEQYFGPGTRLTVT.

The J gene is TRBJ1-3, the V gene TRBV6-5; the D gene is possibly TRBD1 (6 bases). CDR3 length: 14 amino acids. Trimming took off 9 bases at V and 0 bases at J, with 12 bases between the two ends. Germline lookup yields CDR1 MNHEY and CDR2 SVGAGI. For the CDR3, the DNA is TGTGCCAGTAGACAGGAGCCCTCTGGAAACACCATATATTTT. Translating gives CASRQEPSGNTIYF.

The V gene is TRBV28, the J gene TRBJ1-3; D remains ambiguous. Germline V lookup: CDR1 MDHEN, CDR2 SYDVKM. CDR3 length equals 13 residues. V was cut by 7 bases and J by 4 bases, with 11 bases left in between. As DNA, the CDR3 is TGTGCCAGCAACTTGGGATCCGGAAACACCATATATTTT. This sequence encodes CASNLGSGNTIYF.

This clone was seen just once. The CDR3 is CASSPPGGYQPQHF. The CDR3 DNA sequence: TGTGCCAGCTCACCACCCGGGGGCTATCAGCCCCAGCATTTT. The V call is TRBV18, the J call TRBJ1-5, with D possibly being TRBD1 (6 bases). CDR1 KGHSH and CDR2 LQKENI come from the germline V gene. This CDR3 spans 14 amino acids. The V end was cut by 0 bases, the J end by 5 bases, with 8 bases between.

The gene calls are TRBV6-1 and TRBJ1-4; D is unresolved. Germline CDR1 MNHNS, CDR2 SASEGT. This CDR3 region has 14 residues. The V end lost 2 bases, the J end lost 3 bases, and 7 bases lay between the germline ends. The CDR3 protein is CASSETGANEKLFF. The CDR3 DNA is TGTGCCAGCAGTGAAACCGGAGCTAATGAAAAACTGTTTTTT.

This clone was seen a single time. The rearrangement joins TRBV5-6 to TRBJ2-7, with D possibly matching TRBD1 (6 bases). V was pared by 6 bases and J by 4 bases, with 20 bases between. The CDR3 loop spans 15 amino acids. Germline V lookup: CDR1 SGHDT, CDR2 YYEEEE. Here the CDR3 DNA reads TGTGCCAGCAACCAGCTGGGGGCCTTAAGATACGAGCAGTACTTC. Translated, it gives CASNQLGALRYEQYF.

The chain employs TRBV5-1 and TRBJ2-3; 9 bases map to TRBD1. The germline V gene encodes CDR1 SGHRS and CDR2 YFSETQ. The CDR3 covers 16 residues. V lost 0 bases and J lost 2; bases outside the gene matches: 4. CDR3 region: CASSLGGQGFTDTQYF. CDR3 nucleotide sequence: TGCGCCAGCAGCTTGGGGGGACAGGGCTTCACAGATACGCAGTATTTT.

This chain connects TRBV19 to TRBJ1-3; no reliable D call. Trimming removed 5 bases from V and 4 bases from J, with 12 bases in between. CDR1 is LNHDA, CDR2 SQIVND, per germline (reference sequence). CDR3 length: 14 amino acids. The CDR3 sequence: CASSGGLPGNTIYF. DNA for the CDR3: TGTGCCAGTAGTGGAGGACTACCGGGAAACACCATATATTTT.

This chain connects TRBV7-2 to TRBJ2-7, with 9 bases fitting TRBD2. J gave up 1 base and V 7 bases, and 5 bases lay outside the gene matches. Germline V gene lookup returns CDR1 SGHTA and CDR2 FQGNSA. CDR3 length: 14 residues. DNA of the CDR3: TGTGCCAGCAAAAGGGGACTAGCTTCCTACGAGCAGTACTTC. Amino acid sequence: CASKRGLASYEQYF.

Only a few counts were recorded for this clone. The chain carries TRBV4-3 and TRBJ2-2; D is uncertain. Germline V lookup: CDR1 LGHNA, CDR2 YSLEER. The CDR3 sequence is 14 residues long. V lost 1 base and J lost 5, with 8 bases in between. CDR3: CASSQAGRTGELFF. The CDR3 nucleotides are TGCGCCAGCAGCCAAGCGGGCCGAACCGGGGAGCTGTTTTTT.

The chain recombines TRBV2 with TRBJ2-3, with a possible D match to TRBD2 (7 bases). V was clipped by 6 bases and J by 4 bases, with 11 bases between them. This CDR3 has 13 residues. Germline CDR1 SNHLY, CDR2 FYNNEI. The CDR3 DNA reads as TGTGCCAGCAGAAGGGAGGGGGCAGATACGCAGTATTTT. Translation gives CASRREGADTQYF.

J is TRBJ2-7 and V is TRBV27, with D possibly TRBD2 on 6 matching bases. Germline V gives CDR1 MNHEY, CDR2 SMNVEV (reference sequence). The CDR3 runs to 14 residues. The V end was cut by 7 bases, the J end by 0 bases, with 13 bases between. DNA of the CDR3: TGTGCCAGCAAGCAGGGACTGATCTCCTACGAGCAGTACTTC. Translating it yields CASKQGLISYEQYF.

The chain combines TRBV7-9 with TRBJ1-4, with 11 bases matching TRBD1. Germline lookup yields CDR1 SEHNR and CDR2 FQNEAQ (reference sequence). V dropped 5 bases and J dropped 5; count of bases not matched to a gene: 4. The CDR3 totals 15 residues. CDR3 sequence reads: CASSMGQGGNEKLFF. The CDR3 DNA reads TGTGCCAGCAGCATGGGACAGGGGGGAAATGAAAAACTGTTTTTT.

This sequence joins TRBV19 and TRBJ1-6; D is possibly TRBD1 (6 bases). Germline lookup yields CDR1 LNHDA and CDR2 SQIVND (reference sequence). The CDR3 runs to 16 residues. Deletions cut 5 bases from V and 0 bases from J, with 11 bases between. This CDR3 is CASSPYRDSYNSPLHF. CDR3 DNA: TGTGCCAGTAGTCCCTACAGGGACTCCTATAATTCACCCCTCCACTTT.